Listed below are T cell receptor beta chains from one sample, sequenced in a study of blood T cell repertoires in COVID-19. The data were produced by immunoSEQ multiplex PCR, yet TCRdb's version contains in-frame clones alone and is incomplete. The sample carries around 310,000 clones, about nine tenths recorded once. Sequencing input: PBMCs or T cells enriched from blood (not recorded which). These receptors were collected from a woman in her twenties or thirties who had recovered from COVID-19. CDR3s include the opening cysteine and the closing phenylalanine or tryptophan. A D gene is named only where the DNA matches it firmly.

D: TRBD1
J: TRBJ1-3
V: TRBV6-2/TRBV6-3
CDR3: CASSDPGQGSGNTIYF

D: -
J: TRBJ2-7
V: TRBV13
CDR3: CASSLTADEQYF

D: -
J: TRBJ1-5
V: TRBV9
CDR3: CASSVRGGDQPQHF

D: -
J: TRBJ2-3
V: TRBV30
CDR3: CAYSLLGDPSTDTQYF

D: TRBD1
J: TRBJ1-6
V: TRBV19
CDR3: CASHLTGEDSPLHF

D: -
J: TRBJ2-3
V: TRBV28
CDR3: CASYSLYGVTDTQYF

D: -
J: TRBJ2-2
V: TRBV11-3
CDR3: CASSLSGGGGELFF

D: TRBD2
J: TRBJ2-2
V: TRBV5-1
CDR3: CASSWTSENTGELFF

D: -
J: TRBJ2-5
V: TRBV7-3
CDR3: CASSLNGGAAEETQYF

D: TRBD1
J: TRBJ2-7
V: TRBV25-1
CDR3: CASSAGTGFDEQYF

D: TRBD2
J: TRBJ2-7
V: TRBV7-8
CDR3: CATKREVVYEQYF

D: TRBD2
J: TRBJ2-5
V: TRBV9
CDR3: CASSVAIGTINSVTQYF

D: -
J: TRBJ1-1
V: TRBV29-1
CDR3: CSVSGTEAFF

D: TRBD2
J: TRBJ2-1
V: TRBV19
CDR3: CASSKGGLAGGPHLHEQFF

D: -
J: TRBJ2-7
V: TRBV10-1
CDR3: CASSEARGTYREYEQYF

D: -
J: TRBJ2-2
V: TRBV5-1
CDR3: CASSFSGSTGRNTGELFF

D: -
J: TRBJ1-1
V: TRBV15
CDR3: CATSRDLGQGREAFF

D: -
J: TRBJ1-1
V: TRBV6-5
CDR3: CASRQGGDTEAFF

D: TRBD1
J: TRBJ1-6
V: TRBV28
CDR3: CASSLEGGAGSYNSPLHF

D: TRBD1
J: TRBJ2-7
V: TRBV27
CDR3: CASSRDSLSYEQYF

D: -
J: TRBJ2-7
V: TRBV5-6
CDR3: CASSLWTSYEQYF

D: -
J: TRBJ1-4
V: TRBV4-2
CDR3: CASSQREEKEKLFF

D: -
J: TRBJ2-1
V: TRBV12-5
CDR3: CASGFARAMILNYNEQFF

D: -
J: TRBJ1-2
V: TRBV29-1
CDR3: CSVEEDGVEGYTF

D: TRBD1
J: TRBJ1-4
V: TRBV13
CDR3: CASRSNTGTGLGKLFF

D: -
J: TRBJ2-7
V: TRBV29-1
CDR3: CSVVGQVSYEQYF

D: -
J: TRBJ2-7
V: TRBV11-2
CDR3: CASSLGSGAPYEQYF

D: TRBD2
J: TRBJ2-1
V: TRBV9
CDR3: CASSVGLAGRSPFF

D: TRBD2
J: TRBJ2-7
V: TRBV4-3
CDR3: CASSQQLAGSREQYF

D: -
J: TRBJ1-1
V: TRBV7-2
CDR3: CASSFMTVDTEAFF

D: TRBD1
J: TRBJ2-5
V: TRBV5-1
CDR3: CASRRDRWETQYF

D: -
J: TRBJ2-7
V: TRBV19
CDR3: CASSPWGAQEQYF

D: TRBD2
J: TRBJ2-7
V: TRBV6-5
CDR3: CASSLLAGTYEQYF

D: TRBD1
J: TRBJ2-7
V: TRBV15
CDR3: CATSRGQISYEQYF

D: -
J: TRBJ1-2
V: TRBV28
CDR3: CASSPPGTDFWGYTF

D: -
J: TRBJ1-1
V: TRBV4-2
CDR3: CASSQEEGLNTEAFF

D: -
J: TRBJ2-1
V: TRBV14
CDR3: CASSFITGSSYNEQFF

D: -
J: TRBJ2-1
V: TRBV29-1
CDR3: CSADNNNEQFF

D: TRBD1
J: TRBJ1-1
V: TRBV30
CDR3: CASYRGATEAFF

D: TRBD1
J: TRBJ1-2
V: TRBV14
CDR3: CASSHPDREHDGYTF

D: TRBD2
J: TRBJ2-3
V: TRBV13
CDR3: CASSSPRVAGDDRGDTQYF

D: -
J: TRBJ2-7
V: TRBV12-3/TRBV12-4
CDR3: CASTAVVCEQYF

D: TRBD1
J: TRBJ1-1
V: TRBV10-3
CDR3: CAIRGTEYTEAFF

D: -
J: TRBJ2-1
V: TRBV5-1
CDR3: CASSLRIEAGGDEQFF

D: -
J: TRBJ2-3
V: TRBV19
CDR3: CASSMRSTTDTQYF

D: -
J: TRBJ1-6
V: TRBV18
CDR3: CASSPSSIRVNSPLHF

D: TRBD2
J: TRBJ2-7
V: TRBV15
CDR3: CATSRGGSGSYEQYF

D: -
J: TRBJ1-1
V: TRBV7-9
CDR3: CASSPEVVGRTEAFF

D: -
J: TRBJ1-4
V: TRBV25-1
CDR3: CASSFREKLFF

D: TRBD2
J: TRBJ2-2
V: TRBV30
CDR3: CAWRWTSTGELFF

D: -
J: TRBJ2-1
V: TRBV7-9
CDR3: CASSETQDEQFF

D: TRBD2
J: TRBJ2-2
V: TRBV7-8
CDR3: CASLLKRVASGRFDTGELFF

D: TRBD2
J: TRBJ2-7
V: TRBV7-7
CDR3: CASSLTSGSYEQYF

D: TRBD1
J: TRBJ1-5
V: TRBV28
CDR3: CASSRYTGVNQPQHF

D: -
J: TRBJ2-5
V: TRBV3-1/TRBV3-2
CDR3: CASSQDLETQYF

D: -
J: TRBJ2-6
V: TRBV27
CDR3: CASSFSVGSNVLTF

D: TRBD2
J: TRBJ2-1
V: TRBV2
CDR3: CASSEPGTLDGRESYNEQFF